Given below is one TCR beta chain in context. The record originates from a study of CD8 T cells in Susac syndrome. Germline-derived CDR1 and CDR2 are SGHRS and YFSETQ. The CDR3 has 11 amino acids. Trimming shortened V by 4 bases and J by 8 bases, and 7 bases separated the two germline ends. Reverse transcription of roughly 0.45 to 1 ug RNA was performed with random hexamers. MiXCR, run by TCRdb on the immunoSEQ multiplex PCR reads, gives a single entry per CDR3 protein. Of over 100,000 distinct CDR3 sequences in the sample, about nine tenths were seen once. Sample: CD4+ T cells from PBMCs. The chain combines TRBV5-1 with TRBJ2-1; no clear D gene. This sequence was found in a human donor in good health. The CDR3 region is CASSEVDEQFF. The DNA of the CDR3 is TGCGCCAGCAGCGAGGTCGATGAGCAGTTCTTC.